The 5 T cell receptor beta chains below come from one sample, sequenced in a study of T cell repertoires in cytomegalovirus infection. Antigens of these TCRs are unknown. One entry per CDR3 protein results from TCRdb running MiXCR on the reads. This sample has 680,000 or so distinct CDR3 sequences, with around 30% found just once. The input for sequencing was cultured PBMCs, taken from culture after CMV antigen stimulation. Receptors originate from a human donor in good health (CMV status not recorded). Some clones in this sample may be carry-over from other donors' samples.

This clonotype occurred once. The V and J genes are TRBV5-1 and TRBJ2-2; D unresolved. V lost 0 bases, J lost 3 bases, and 15 bases lay in between. Germline V gene data show CDR1 as SGHRS and CDR2 as YFSETQ. The CDR3 runs 17 residues. CDR3 residues: CASSLAGLVIDTGELFF. CDR3 sequence (DNA): TGCGCCAGCAGCTTGGCCGGGCTAGTTATCGACACCGGGGAGCTGTTTTTT.

Only one count was recorded for this clonotype. The CDR3 nucleotides read TGTGCCAGCCGTCGGTTTGGCGCGGCCTCCTACAATGAGCAGTTCTTC. Translating it yields CASRRFGAASYNEQFF. J is TRBJ2-1 and V is TRBV27, with no clear D. Germline CDR1 MNHEY, CDR2 SMNVEV (reference sequence). The CDR3 length is 16 residues. Trimming removed 8 bases at V and 0 bases at J, with 17 bases between.

A few counts support this clonotype. The chain carries TRBV12-3 or TRBV12-4 and TRBJ2-1, with TRBD2 as a possible D gene (7 bases). V was cut by 3 bases and J by 2 bases, with 11 bases left in between. This CDR3 is 15 amino acids long. The CDR3 region is CASSFEGGTYNEQFF. The CDR3 DNA reads TGTGCCAGCAGTTTTGAGGGGGGGACCTACAATGAGCAGTTCTTC.

This clonotype was counted a few times. This sequence joins TRBV12-3 or TRBV12-4 and TRBJ1-5, with D hard to call. The CDR3 runs 14 residues. The ends were cut back, 8 bases at V and 6 bases at J, with 17 bases in the middle. As DNA, the CDR3 is TGTGCCAGCCAGCCGGGCGCGCTGGGTCAGCCCCAGCATTTT. This translates into CASQPGALGQPQHF.

V and J are TRBV2 and TRBJ1-5, with TRBD1 identical over 8 bases. CDR1 is SNHLY, CDR2 FYNNEI, per germline. This CDR3 contains 15 residues. V gave up 7 bases and J gave up 0 bases; unmatched junction bases: 5. The CDR3 nucleotides read TGTGCCAGCAAAGAACAGGGGGATAGCAATCAGCCCCAGCATTTT. This codes for CASKEQGDSNQPQHF.